This T cell receptor (beta chain) was profiled in a study of cytomegalovirus exposure and HLA in healthy donors. Vbeta (60) and Jbeta (13) primers were used in the PCR. The table came from immunoSEQ multiplex PCR; TCRdb's copy has only in-frame clones and leaves some out. The sample spans about 140,000 clones; the ten largest clones claim about 2.3%. The CDR3 spans 14 residues. The germline V and J ends were trimmed by 1 base and 2 bases, with 8 bases remaining between them. Per the germline V gene, CDR1 is SGHAT and CDR2 is FQNNGV. V usage is TRBV11-2 and J usage is TRBJ1-2; D may be TRBD1 (6 bases). Sequenced sample: PBMCs. The receptor was derived from a young woman in good health and CMV-seronegative. CDR3 amino acids: CASSLAGQNYGYTF. The DNA of the CDR3 is TGTGCCAGCAGCTTAGCAGGACAGAACTATGGCTACACCTTC. Together with reference TRBV11-2 and TRBJ1-2, the CDR3 gives the full variable domain: EAGVAQSPRYKIIEKRQSVAFWCNPISGHATLYWYQQILGQGPKLLIQFQNNGVVDDSQLPKDRFSAERLKGVDSTLKIQPAKLEDSAVYLCASSLAGQNYGYTFGSGTRLTVV.